What follows are 8 T cell receptor beta chains derived from one specimen sequenced in a study of Ad26.COV2.S vaccination and SARS-CoV-2 variants. Only in-frame clones appear in the TCRdb table, and some are missing; sequencing was by immunoSEQ multiplex PCR. Among approximately 460,000 clones listed, roughly 87% were seen once. Noted treatment: over 15 received Ad26.COV2.S at low or high dose, single or two shots; about 5 received placebo; per-sample allocation not given. All samples were drawn on day 63, counting from the first vaccine or placebo injection. The input for sequencing was peripheral blood, taken in a trial of Ad26.COV2.S vaccine versus placebo. Receptor source: a person aged 18-60 years who received the Ad26.COV2.S COVID-19 vaccine or a placebo.

This clone was detected only once. This chain connects TRBV29-1 to TRBJ2-1; 7 bases are a match to TRBD2. The CDR3 runs to 16 residues. Germline trimming cut 1 base from V and 6 bases from J; bases unmatched to any gene: 12. From germline, CDR1 is SQVTM and CDR2 ANQGSEA. The CDR3 reads CSVEVGAAGVGNEQFF. The DNA of the CDR3 is TGCAGCGTTGAAGTGGGAGCGGCGGGGGTTGGCAATGAGCAGTTCTTC.

J is TRBJ1-4 and V is TRBV2; D uncertain. Germline CDR1 SNHLY, CDR2 FYNNEI. V was cut by 3 bases and J by 1 base, with 9 bases left in between. The CDR3 length is 15 residues. CDR3 nucleotides: TGTGCCAGCAGTGACCGCGCAAGAACTAATGAAAAACTGTTTTTT. This encodes CASSDRARTNEKLFF. The full variable domain, in which reference TRBV2 and TRBJ1-4 provide the parts outside the CDR3, is EPEVTQTPSHQVTQMGQEVILRCVPISNHLYFYWYRQILGQKVEFLVSFYNNEISEKSEIFDDQFSVERPDGSNFTLKIRSTKLEDSAMYFCASSDRARTNEKLFFGSGTQLSVL.

V is TRBV25-1 and J is TRBJ1-5, with D hard to call. The length of the CDR3 is 15 residues. V gave up 4 bases and J gave up 0 bases, with 10 bases separating them. Germline CDR1 and CDR2: MGHDK and SYGVNS. The CDR3 sequence is CASSGTRDSNQPQHF. CDR3 DNA sequence: TGTGCCAGCAGTGGAACACGAGATAGCAATCAGCCCCAGCATTTT. The full variable domain, completed using reference TRBV25-1 and TRBJ1-5, is EADIYQTPRYLVIGTGKKITLECSQTMGHDKMYWYQQDPGMELHLIHYSYGVNSTEKGDLSSESTVSRIRTEHFPLTLESARPSHTSQYLCASSGTRDSNQPQHFGDGTRLSIL.

The rearrangement joins TRBV6-6 to TRBJ1-5, with 9 bases identical to TRBD1. Per germline, CDR1 MNHNY and CDR2 SVGAGI (reference sequence). This CDR3 has 16 residues. The junction had 7 bases not matched to a gene; V was cut back by 6 bases and J by 1 base. DNA for the CDR3: TGTGCCAGCAGACGGGACAGGGAGGTGAGCAATCAGCCCCAGCATTTT. This encodes CASRRDREVSNQPQHF.

The chain recombines TRBV9 with TRBJ2-1; D not resolved. Trimming pared 0 bases from V and 9 bases from J, leaving 13 bases between. Germline V CDR1 and CDR2: SGDLS, YYNGEE. The CDR3 is made up of 14 amino acids. The CDR3 loop is CASSVGLDKGEQFF. The CDR3 nucleotides are TGTGCCAGCAGCGTAGGGCTAGATAAAGGTGAGCAGTTCTTC.

The chain links TRBV5-1 to TRBJ2-6, with D unresolved. The CDR3 is 16 residues long. From germline, CDR1 is SGHRS and CDR2 YFSETQ. V was cut by 3 bases and J by 0 bases, with 10 bases left in between. CDR3 amino acids: CASSSTGRSGANVLTF. The CDR3 coding sequence is TGCGCCAGCAGCTCCACTGGTCGCTCTGGGGCCAACGTCCTGACTTTC.

The chain uses TRBV6-5 and TRBJ2-1, with 9 bases fitting TRBD1. J gave up 7 bases and V 7 bases, and 8 bases lay outside the gene matches. The V gene's germline CDR1 is MNHEY and CDR2 SVGAGI. This CDR3 region has 14 residues. The CDR3 nucleotides read TGTGCCAGCACTCGGGGACAGGGAAGAAATGAGCAGTTCTTC. Protein sequence: CASTRGQGRNEQFF.

The V and J genes are TRBV29-1 and TRBJ2-7, with 9 bases aligning to TRBD1. CDR3 size: 15 residues. Trimming at V came to 6 bases and at J to 7 bases, leaving 16 bases not matched to a gene. CDR1 is SQVTM, CDR2 ANQGSEA, per germline. The CDR3 DNA reads as TGCAGCGTCAGACGTCCCGGGACAGGGATCTATGAGCAGTACTTC. This sequence encodes CSVRRPGTGIYEQYF.